The rows below give T cell receptor beta chains drawn from one sample of a study of GPR56 and killer-like receptors on CD4 memory cells. Using the reads, TCRdb records one entry per CDR3 protein without DNA. Its listing shows approximately 3,000 distinct CDR3 sequences. Sequencing was carried out using memory CD4+ T cells from blood. The receptors here all came from a human donor in good health. Both conserved end residues are part of each CDR3. Only some rows state a clone size, as once, few, many or a class for expanded clones.

clone size	V gene	J gene	CDR3 protein
medium-sized	TRBV18	TRBJ1-1	CASSPGQGAEAFF
medium-sized	TRBV13	TRBJ2-1	CASSLFLEPGEQFF
medium-sized	TRBV18	TRBJ2-1	CASSRETGTSGDNEQFF
-	TRBV7-3	TRBJ2-1	CASSFRGGNYNEQFF
medium-sized	TRBV7-2	TRBJ2-3	CASSRDYTDTQYF
medium-sized	TRBV29-1	TRBJ2-1	CSVARVVRNEQFF
-	TRBV18	TRBJ1-1	CASSPQGLKNTEAFF
medium-sized	TRBV7-9	TRBJ2-3	CASSFKPPDTQYF
medium-sized	TRBV19	TRBJ2-3	CASSLFLSTDTQYF
-	TRBV20-1	TRBJ2-3	CSGGIATDTQYF
medium-sized	TRBV6-5	TRBJ1-4	CASSYYSATNEKLFF
-	TRBV20-1	TRBJ2-3	CSAPRSPSAQYF
medium-sized	TRBV5-6	TRBJ1-6	CASSLDWGANSPLHF
medium-sized	TRBV7-2	TRBJ1-1	CASSLMNTEAFF
-	TRBV12-3/TRBV12-4	TRBJ2-5	CASSPPWGETQYF
-	TRBV6-2/TRBV6-3	TRBJ2-2	CASSPGTGFSGELFF
medium-sized	TRBV6-5	TRBJ2-1	CASSYLPSGARYEQFF
-	TRBV9	TRBJ1-1	CASSVGPNTEAFF
large	TRBV24-1	TRBJ2-1	CATSTGVSYNEQFF
medium-sized	TRBV27	TRBJ2-7	CASSSRLGQGFYEQYF
medium-sized	TRBV10-3	TRBJ1-5	CAVQAGGTADQPQHF
-	TRBV28	TRBJ1-2	CASSLGTGADYGYTF
medium-sized	TRBV19	TRBJ2-7	CASSIGRGGYEQYF
-	TRBV6-5	TRBJ2-2	CASTDRGLLTGELFF
medium-sized	TRBV6-2/TRBV6-3	TRBJ2-1	CASSYFGGAERNEQFF
-	TRBV9	TRBJ1-2	CASSVDPQGDYGYTF
medium-sized	TRBV11-3	TRBJ2-5	CASSSVPGGGARETQYF
-	TRBV6-5	TRBJ2-2	CASSLARGINGELFF
medium-sized	TRBV11-1	TRBJ2-4	CASSPGVAGIQYF
-	TRBV7-9	TRBJ2-6	CASSSTSGGAGANVLTF
medium-sized	TRBV6-1	TRBJ1-3	CASFRGGGSGNTIYF
medium-sized	TRBV11-1	TRBJ1-2	CASSPHGSSGYGYTF
-	TRBV24-1	TRBJ2-1	CATSDSRLAGGHYNEQFF
medium-sized	TRBV6-5	TRBJ1-4	CASRTSRGLNEKLFF
medium-sized	TRBV12-3/TRBV12-4	TRBJ1-6	CASSSGTGALTLHF
-	TRBV7-9	TRBJ2-7	CASSSRQVSYEQYF
-	TRBV11-2	TRBJ2-3	CASSLAHPPDTQYF
large	TRBV6-5	TRBJ1-6	CASSYSGRSSYNSPLHF
medium-sized	TRBV28	TRBJ1-5	CATQPGQGAGGNQPQHF
medium-sized	TRBV9	TRBJ1-2	CASSPGTGVYGYTF
-	TRBV2	TRBJ2-7	CASRTGTYSYEQYF
-	TRBV20-1	TRBJ2-2	CSARDRASGRGLTGELFF
-	TRBV3-1	TRBJ1-2	CASSQPGQGRGYTF
-	TRBV20-1	TRBJ1-2	CSASPQRGYTF
medium-sized	TRBV7-2	TRBJ2-3	CASSPTHSTDTQYF
medium-sized	TRBV7-2	TRBJ1-2	CASSHTPGYGYTF
-	TRBV12-3/TRBV12-4	TRBJ2-7	CASSPTSRQGGPYEQYF
large	TRBV6-5	TRBJ1-2	CASRFAGTVAFYGYTF
medium-sized	TRBV6-5	TRBJ1-3	CASSYSGTAGNTIYF
-	TRBV20-1	TRBJ1-5	CSARKPGGGASQPQHF
large	TRBV6-2/TRBV6-3	TRBJ1-6	CASTGGSGNSPLHF
-	TRBV5-6	TRBJ2-5	CASRNRGGGGETQYF
large	TRBV6-1	TRBJ2-2	CASRALLAGTGELFF
-	TRBV12-3/TRBV12-4	TRBJ2-6	CASSFGALGANVLTF
-	TRBV25-1	TRBJ2-5	CASSSATRWAETQYF
-	TRBV4-3	TRBJ2-5	CASSLYGASQETQYF
-	TRBV20-1	TRBJ1-6	CSATTGRGSPLHF